Many counts were recorded for the clone carrying this TCR beta chain. Its antigen is as yet unknown. This entry is derived from a study of T-cell reconstitution after alpha-beta-depleted transplantation in children. General study points: Surviving thymic progenitors and recipient T cells were the source of high TCRbeta diversity at day 60 in some patients. Newly generated T cells supplied most T-cell counts and diversity one year post-transplant.

Unique molecular identifiers were used in preparing the TCRbeta library. TCRdb re-derived calls from the PCR reads in MiXCR, one entry per CDR3 protein. The table has about 110,000 distinct CDR3 sequences, around 6.4% seen once; the top ten hold roughly 24%. CDR3 length: 14 amino acids. Germline loops: CDR1 ENHRY, CDR2 SYGVKD. Trimming cost V 6 bases and J 7 bases, with 19 bases left between them. The TCR comes from a male patient between 2 and 9 years old who had a stem cell transplant for acute lymphoblastic leukemia, so the T cells may come from the graft donor. The rearrangement links TRBV10-3 to TRBJ2-7; perhaps TRBD2 as D (6 bases). The sample consisted of PBMCs, mostly from graft donor cells, taken 360 days after TCRalphabeta/CD19-depleted stem cell transplant. The CDR3 nucleotides read TGTGCCATCAGCCGGGACTTAAGACGAATAGAGCAGTACTTC. Its protein product is CAISRDLRRIEQYF.